Presented here are 20 T cell receptor beta chains from one specimen sequenced in a study of regulatory T cells in long-lasting Graves disease (dated by TCRdb to the early 2020s). According to the study, the label for this sample's time point signals: newly diagnosed GD, antithyroid drugs for less than 3 months. For both TCR sequencing and RNA sequencing, RNA was extracted from PBMCs in TRIzol. The protocol used for the library was multiplex PCR. For sequencing, an Illumina HiSeq 4000 was employed. TCR beta libraries were built with iRepertoire HTBI primers and Arm-PCR amplification of CDR3 regions. TCRdb reworked the public reads: Q25 trimming with fastp, MiXCR clone assembly, productive beta chains retained. Identical CDR3 proteins give one entry, which carries the most common genes and DNA. The sample yields 380,000 or so distinct CDR3 sequences; roughly 16% were counted once. The ten largest clonotypes hold 20% of the sample.

The data also belong to a second study, concerning T cells in Graves' hyperthyroidism and ophthalmopathy.

The sequenced sample was peripheral blood mononuclear cells (PBMCs), obtained at new diagnosis, from a patient treated with antithyroid drugs. The source of these receptors is a woman aged 18-29 years with Graves disease. Donor details come from another sample of the same person, matched by shared clones.

This clonotype was seen a handful of times. The rearrangement uses TRBV19 and TRBJ2-3; TRBD2 agrees at 8 bases. V lost 4 bases to trimming and J lost 0 bases; unmatched junction nucleotides: 3. The germline gives CDR1 LNHDA, CDR2 SQIVND (reference sequence). This CDR3 has 15 residues. CDR3 sequence (DNA): TGTGCCAGTAGTACACTAGCGGAGAGCACAGATACGCAGTATTTT. It encodes CASSTLAESTDTQYF.

J is TRBJ1-1 and V is TRBV10-3, with 10 bases identical to TRBD1. The CDR3 spans 14 residues. V gave up 6 bases and J gave up 7 bases; unmatched junction bases: 8. Germline V lookup: CDR1 ENHRY, CDR2 SYGVKD. Here the CDR3 DNA reads TGTGCCATCAGCACTCCGGGACAGGGGCGTGAAGCTTTCTTT. It codes for CAISTPGQGREAFF.

This clonotype was recorded at least ten times. The CDR3 protein is CASSEGGLAGGGTDTQYF. The CDR3 coding sequence is TGTGCCAGCAGTGAAGGGGGACTAGCGGGAGGAGGAACAGATACGCAGTATTTT. The chain links TRBV6-1 to TRBJ2-3, with 15 nucleotides matching TRBD2. Trimming cost V 1 base and J 3 bases; bases outside gene matches: 5. CDR1 MNHNS and CDR2 SASEGT come from the germline V gene. The CDR3 has 18 amino acids.

The chain carries TRBV9 and TRBJ2-1; D possibly uses TRBD1 or TRBD2 (5 bases each). There are 12 residues in the CDR3. Trimming removed 4 bases at V and 10 bases at J, with 12 bases between. Germline CDR1 SGDLS, CDR2 YYNGEE. CDR3 bases: TGTGCCAGCAGCTTTACCGGGACCGAGCAGTTCTTC. This sequence encodes CASSFTGTEQFF.

This clonotype was recorded many times. A junction end diverges from the germline sequence, so it may reflect a read error. This chain joins TRBV5-1 and TRBJ1-4; D perhaps matches TRBD1 (5 bases). The germline gives CDR1 SGHRS, CDR2 YFSETQ. This CDR3 region has 15 residues. CDR3 bases: TGTGCCAGCAGCAGGGATTGGGGGACTAATGAAAAACTGTTTTTT. It specifies CASSRDWGTNEKLFF.

The sample holds many counts of this clonotype. The chain recombines TRBV5-1 with TRBJ2-2, with D perhaps TRBD1 or TRBD2 (6 bases each). The V end was cut by 2 bases, the J end by 3 bases, with 8 bases between. The germline V gene has CDR1 SGHRS and CDR2 YFSETQ. This CDR3 is built from 14 residues. As DNA, the CDR3 is TGCGCCAGCAGCTTTAGGGGGGACACCGGGGAGCTGTTTTTT. This codes for CASSFRGDTGELFF.

This clonotype has a count of ten or more. The CDR3 reads CASSQEQGGEQFF. CDR3 DNA sequence: TGTGCCAGCTCACAGGAACAGGGGGGTGAGCAGTTCTTC. The rearrangement links TRBV18 to TRBJ2-1, with 8 bases lining up with TRBD1. The germline V gene has CDR1 KGHSH and CDR2 LQKENI. This CDR3 is 13 amino acids long. With V trimmed by 4 bases and J by 9 bases, 5 bases remained unmatched.

This clonotype has ten or more counts. V gene TRBV2 combines with J gene TRBJ1-2; a weak D match, TRBD1 (5 bases). Germline V gene sequence: CDR1 SNHLY, CDR2 FYNNEI. The CDR3 runs to 13 residues. Trimming pared 9 bases from V and 1 base from J, leaving 12 bases between. CDR3 loop: CARGRGNNYGYTF. CDR3 in DNA: TGTGCCAGGGGCCGGGGGAATAACTATGGCTACACCTTC.

This clonotype was detected only a few times. This chain links TRBV12-5 with TRBJ2-3, with 11 bases fitting TRBD1. In germline, CDR1 is LGHNT, CDR2 FRNRAP. Unmatched junction bases numbered 22, after V lost 7 bases and J lost 4 bases. The CDR3 has 20 residues. The CDR3 loop reads CASAFQGTGGAGLGADTQYF. CDR3 sequence (DNA): TGTGCTAGTGCCTTCCAGGGGACAGGGGGTGCCGGTTTGGGCGCAGATACGCAGTATTTT. Drawing the rest from reference TRBV12-5 and TRBJ2-3, the complete variable domain is DARVTQTPRHKVTEMGQEVTMRCQPILGHNTVFWYRQTMMQGLELLAYFRNRAPLDDSGMPKDRFSAEMPDATLATLKIQPSEPRDSAVYFCASAFQGTGGAGLGADTQYFGPGTRLTVL.

This clonotype appeared a few times. The chain joins TRBV2 to TRBJ2-3; D tentatively reads TRBD1 or TRBD2 (6 bases each). This CDR3 is 17 amino acids long. V was shortened by 8 bases and J by 3 bases, with 24 bases between the two germline ends. CDR1 SNHLY and CDR2 FYNNEI come from the germline V gene. The CDR3 coding sequence is TGTGCCAGCCACCCGGTGGGGGCGGGAAAGGGGACAGATACGCAGTATTTT. Amino acid sequence: CASHPVGAGKGTDTQYF.

This clonotype has only a few counts. The V and J genes are TRBV27 and TRBJ1-3; D ambiguous. The V gene lost 6 bases and the J gene lost 8 bases, with 20 bases spanning the gap. This CDR3 has 15 residues. Germline V gene sequence: CDR1 MNHEY, CDR2 SMNVEV (reference sequence). CDR3 region: CASRPTTDRVDTIYF. CDR3 in DNA: TGTGCCAGCAGACCTACGACTGACCGCGTTGACACCATATATTTT.

The V call is TRBV19, the J call TRBJ1-3; a possible D gene is TRBD1 (6 bases). V lost 7 bases, J lost 2 bases, and 15 bases lay in between. CDR1 and CDR2 (germline): LNHDA, SQIVND (reference sequence). CDR3 size: 15 residues. The CDR3, as DNA: TGTGCCAGTATGGAAGACAGGTCTGCTGGAAACACCATATATTTT. Translation: CASMEDRSAGNTIYF.

Worth noting for this clonotype: A junction boundary mismatches the germline segment, possibly from a read error. The V gene is TRBV29-1, the J gene TRBJ1-1; tentatively, D is TRBD1 (5 bases). Per germline, CDR1 SQVTM and CDR2 ANQGSEA. The length of the CDR3 is 14 residues. CDR3 in DNA: TGCAGCGTTGAAATCAGGGATATAAACAGTGAAGCTTTCTTT. It codes for CSVEIRDINSEAFF.

The chain employs TRBV20-1 and TRBJ2-7; D not certain. V shed 0 bases and J shed 2 bases, with 8 bases lying between them. Looked up from germline, CDR1 is DFQATT and CDR2 is SNEGSKA (reference sequence). The CDR3 runs 13 residues. CDR3 DNA sequence: TGCAGTGCTAGAGATGCGGAGCCCTACGAGCAGTACTTC. This codes for CSARDAEPYEQYF.

This clonotype was seen many times. A much more abundant neighbour one base away suggests this may be a read error. The V call is TRBV12-3 or TRBV12-4, the J call TRBJ1-1; D possibly corresponds to TRBD1 (6 bases). The CDR3 has 13 amino acids. CDR3 residues: CSNTGSGDTETFF. CDR3 sequence (DNA): TGTTCCAACACAGGGTCTGGGGACACTGAAACTTTCTTT.

CDR3 in amino acids: CASSRASNPYEQYF. In DNA form, the CDR3 reads TGCGCCAGCAGTAGGGCCTCTAACCCCTACGAGCAGTACTTC. The gene calls are TRBV10-1 and TRBJ2-7; no reliable D call. This CDR3 is 14 amino acids long. V was trimmed by 5 bases and J by 2 bases, leaving 13 bases between them. Germline V CDR1 and CDR2: WNHNN, SYGVQD (reference sequence).

About this clonotype itself: This may be a read error: a much more frequent sequence differs by one nucleotide. The chain employs TRBV20-1 and TRBJ1-1; D possibly corresponds to TRBD1 (5 bases). This CDR3 is built from 13 residues. CDR1 and CDR2 (germline): DFQATT, SNEGSKA (reference sequence). The DNA for the CDR3 is TGCAGTGCTAGAAGGGACCAATCCACTGAAGCTCTCTTT. It codes for CSARRDQSTEALF.

This clonotype was detected many times. The chain has TRBV3-1 and TRBJ2-7, with D possibly being TRBD1 or TRBD2 (5 bases each). The V gene lost 4 bases and the J gene lost 3 bases, with 16 bases spanning the gap. CDR3 length: 15 residues. Germline CDR1 and CDR2: LGHDT and YNNKEL (reference sequence). This chain's CDR3 is CASSRPPGGIYEQYF. CDR3 coding DNA: TGTGCCAGCAGCCGCCCCCCTGGGGGAATCTACGAGCAGTACTTC.

This clonotype was observed a handful of times. The chain employs TRBV5-6 and TRBJ2-3; D might be TRBD1 or TRBD2, each matching 5 bases. This CDR3 is built from 16 residues. Trimming took off 5 bases at V and 2 bases at J, with 18 bases between the two ends. Per the germline V gene, CDR1 is SGHDT and CDR2 is YYEEEE. As DNA, the CDR3 is TGTGCCAGCAGGCAAGCCCAGCAGGGAGTCACAGATACGCAGTATTTT. Translation gives CASRQAQQGVTDTQYF.

This clonotype occurred a few times. This chain uses TRBV12-5 with TRBJ2-3, with TRBD1 as a possible D gene (5 bases). The CDR3 totals 13 residues. Germline values: CDR1 LGHNT, CDR2 FRNRAP. V was trimmed by 6 bases and J by 3 bases, leaving 10 bases between them. CDR3 in DNA: TGTGCTAGTGGCCCCCCAGGGACAGATACGCAGTATTTT. It translates to CASGPPGTDTQYF.